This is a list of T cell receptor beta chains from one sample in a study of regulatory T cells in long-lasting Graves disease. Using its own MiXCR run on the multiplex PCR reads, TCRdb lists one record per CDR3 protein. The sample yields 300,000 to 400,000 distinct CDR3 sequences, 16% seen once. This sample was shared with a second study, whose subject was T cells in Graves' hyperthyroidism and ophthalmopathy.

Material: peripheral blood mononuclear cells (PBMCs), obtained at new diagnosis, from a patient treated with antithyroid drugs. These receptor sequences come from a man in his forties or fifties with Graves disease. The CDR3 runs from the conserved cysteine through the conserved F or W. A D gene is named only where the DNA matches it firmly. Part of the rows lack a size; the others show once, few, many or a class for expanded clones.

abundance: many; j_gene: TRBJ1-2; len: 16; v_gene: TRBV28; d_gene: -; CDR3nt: TGTGCCACCAACCGGGCAGGAGCTTATAAGTTCTATGGCTACACCTTC; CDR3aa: CATNRAGAYKFYGYTF
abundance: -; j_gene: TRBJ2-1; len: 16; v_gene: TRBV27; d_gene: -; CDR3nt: TGTGCCAGCAGTTTATCGTCGGGCAGGGACTACAATGAGCAGTTCTTC; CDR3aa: CASSLSSGRDYNEQFF
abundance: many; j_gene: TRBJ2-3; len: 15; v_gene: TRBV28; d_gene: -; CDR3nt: TGTGCCAGCAGTCCGCTCAGGGCCTACACAGATACGCAGTATTTT; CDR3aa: CASSPLRAYTDTQYF
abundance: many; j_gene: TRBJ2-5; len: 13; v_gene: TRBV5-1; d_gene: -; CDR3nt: TGCGCCAGCAGCTTGGGGAATGGAGAGACCCAGTACTTC; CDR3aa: CASSLGNGETQYF
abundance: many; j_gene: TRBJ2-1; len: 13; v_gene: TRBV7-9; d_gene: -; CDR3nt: TGTGCCAGCAGCTGGGACGCAAACAATGAGCAGTTCTTC; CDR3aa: CASSWDANNEQFF
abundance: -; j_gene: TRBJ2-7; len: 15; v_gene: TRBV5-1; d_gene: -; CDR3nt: TGCGCCAGCAGCTTGGCAGTCAGGCCTTGGGAGGAGCAGTACTTC; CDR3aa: CASSLAVRPWEEQYF
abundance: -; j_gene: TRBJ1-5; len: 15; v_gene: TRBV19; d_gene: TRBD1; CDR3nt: TGTGCCAGTAGGAAGCTTGGGACAGAAGATCAGCCCCAGCATTTT; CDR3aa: CASRKLGTEDQPQHF
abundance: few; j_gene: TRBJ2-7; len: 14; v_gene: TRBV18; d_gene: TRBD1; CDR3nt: TGTGCCAGCTCACCCCCGACAGGGGCTGTTGAGCAGTACTTC; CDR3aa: CASSPPTGAVEQYF
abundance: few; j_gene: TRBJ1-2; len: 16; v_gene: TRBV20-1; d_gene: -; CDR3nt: TGCAGTGCTAGAGTTAGTAAGGGAGGCGAGATGGATGGCTACACCTTC; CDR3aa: CSARVSKGGEMDGYTF
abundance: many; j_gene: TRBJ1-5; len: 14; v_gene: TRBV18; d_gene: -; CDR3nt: TGTGCCAGCAGCCCGGGTCTCTCGAATCAGCCCCAGCATTTT; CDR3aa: CASSPGLSNQPQHF
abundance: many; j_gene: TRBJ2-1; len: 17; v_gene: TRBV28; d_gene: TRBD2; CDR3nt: TGTGCCAGCAGTTTAGTACTAGCGGGGGACCTCTACAATGAGCAGTTCTTC; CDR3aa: CASSLVLAGDLYNEQFF
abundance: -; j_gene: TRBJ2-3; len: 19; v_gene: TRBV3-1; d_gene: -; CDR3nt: TGTGCCAGCAGCCAAGTGGAGGGGAAAGACCTGTCGGGCACAGATACGCAGTATTTT; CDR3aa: CASSQVEGKDLSGTDTQYF
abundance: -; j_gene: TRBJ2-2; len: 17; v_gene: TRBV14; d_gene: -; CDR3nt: TGTGCCAGCAGCCAAGGAGGTGGCGTTCCGGACACCGGGGAGCTGTTTTTT; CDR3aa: CASSQGGGVPDTGELFF
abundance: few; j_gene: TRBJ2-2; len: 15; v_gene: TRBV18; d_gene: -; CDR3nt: TGTGCCAGCTCAAAACGGGTCAGGAACACCGGGGAGCTGTTTTTT; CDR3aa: CASSKRVRNTGELFF
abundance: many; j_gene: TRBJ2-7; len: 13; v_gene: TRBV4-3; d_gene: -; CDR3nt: TGCGCCAGCAGCCAAGATACGGCGCTCGAGCAGTACTTC; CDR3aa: CASSQDTALEQYF
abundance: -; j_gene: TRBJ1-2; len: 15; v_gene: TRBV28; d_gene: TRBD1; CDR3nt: TGTGCCAGCAGTCCGACAGGGGGCGCGAGCTATGGCTACACCTTC; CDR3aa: CASSPTGGASYGYTF
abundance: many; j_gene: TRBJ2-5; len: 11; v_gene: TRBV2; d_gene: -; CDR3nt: TGTGCCAGCAAAAAGAAAGAGACCCAGTACTTC; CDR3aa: CASKKKETQYF
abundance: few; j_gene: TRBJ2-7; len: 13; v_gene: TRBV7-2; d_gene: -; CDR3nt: TGTGCCAGCAGATCCCCGGGGAGCTACGAGCAGTACTTC; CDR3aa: CASRSPGSYEQYF
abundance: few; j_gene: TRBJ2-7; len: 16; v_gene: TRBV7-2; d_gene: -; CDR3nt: TGTGCCAGCAGCGTAGGGGGGGGCGGGGCGACCTACGAGCAGTACTTC; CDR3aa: CASSVGGGGATYEQYF
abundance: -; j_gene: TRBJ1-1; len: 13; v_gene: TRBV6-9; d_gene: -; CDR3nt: TGTGCCAGCAGTTCCGTACAGGAAACTGAAGCTTTCTTT; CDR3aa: CASSSVQETEAFF
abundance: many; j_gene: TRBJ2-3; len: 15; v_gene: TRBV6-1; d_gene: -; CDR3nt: TGTGCCAGCAGTCAGAAGCGGACAAGCACAGATACGCAGTATTTT; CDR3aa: CASSQKRTSTDTQYF
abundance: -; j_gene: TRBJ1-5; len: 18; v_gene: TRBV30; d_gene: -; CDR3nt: TGTGCCTGGAGCCCCGACAGAAACTCTAAATATAGCAATCAGCCCCAGCATTTT; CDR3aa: CAWSPDRNSKYSNQPQHF
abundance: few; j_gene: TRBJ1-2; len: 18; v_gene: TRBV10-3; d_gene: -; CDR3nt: TGTGCCATCAGGGCCCCGGCCGGTTCTACAACCCTTAACTATGGCTACACCTTC; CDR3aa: CAIRAPAGSTTLNYGYTF
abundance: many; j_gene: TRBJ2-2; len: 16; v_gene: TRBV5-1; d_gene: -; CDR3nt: TGCGCCAGCAGCTTGCTAGAGCAGACTAACACCGGGGAGCTGTTTTTT; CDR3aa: CASSLLEQTNTGELFF
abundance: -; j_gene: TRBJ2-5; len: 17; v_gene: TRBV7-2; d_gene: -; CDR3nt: TGTGCCAGCAGCTTAGTACGACAAGGACAGCCCCAAGAGACCCAGTACTTC; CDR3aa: CASSLVRQGQPQETQYF
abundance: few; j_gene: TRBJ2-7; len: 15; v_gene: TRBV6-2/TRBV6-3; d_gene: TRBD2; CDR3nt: TGTGCCAGCAGTCGAGCGGGGGGACCGACCTACGAGCAGTACTTC; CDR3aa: CASSRAGGPTYEQYF
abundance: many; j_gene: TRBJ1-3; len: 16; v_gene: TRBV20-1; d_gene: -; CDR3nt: TGCAGTGCTAGAAAAGCAGACGGAAGCTCTGGAAACACCATATATTTT; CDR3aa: CSARKADGSSGNTIYF
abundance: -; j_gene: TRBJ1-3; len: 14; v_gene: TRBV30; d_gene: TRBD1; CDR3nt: TGTGCCTGGGGGACAGGCCTCTCTGGAAACACCATATATTTT; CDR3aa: CAWGTGLSGNTIYF
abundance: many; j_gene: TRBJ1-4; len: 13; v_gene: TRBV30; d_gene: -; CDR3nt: TGTGCCTGGAGGACAGGAAAAGATGAAAAACTGTTTTTT; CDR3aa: CAWRTGKDEKLFF
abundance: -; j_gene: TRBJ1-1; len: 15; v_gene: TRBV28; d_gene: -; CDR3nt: TGTGCCAGCAGTCCCCCCGGCGAGGGGGACACTGAAGCTTTCTTT; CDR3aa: CASSPPGEGDTEAFF
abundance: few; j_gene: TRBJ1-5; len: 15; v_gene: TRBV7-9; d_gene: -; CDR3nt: TGTGCCAGCAGCTCCTGGGGCCGGAGCAATCAGCCCCAGCATTTT; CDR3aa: CASSSWGRSNQPQHF